This record covers a single T cell receptor beta chain. Its cognate antigen is unknown. This sample was included in a study of T cells after posttransplantation cyclophosphamide. Points from the study as a whole: Skin or GI-infiltrating T cells shared few TRB sequences with blood. Later blood repertoires were often dominated by clones from the donor CD8+ memory compartment.

The germline V gene has CDR1 SGHRS and CDR2 YFSETQ. The CDR3 consists of 15 residues. V dropped 8 bases and J dropped 2; count of bases not matched to a gene: 10. Cells defined as naive were viable CD3+CD4+ or CD3+CD8+ and CCR7+CD45RA+CD45RO-CD95-CD27+CD28+. TCRdb keeps only in-frame clones here, not all; method: immunoSEQ multiplex PCR. The sample shows tens of thousands of clones, 95% to 98% of them seen only once. Specimen: naive CD4+ T cells sorted from PBMCs. The rearrangement joins TRBV5-1 to TRBJ2-3; 8 nucleotides align to TRBD1. The source is a man aged 50 to 60 in good health, CMV-negative, and a related stem cell transplant donor. The CDR3, as DNA: TGCGCCAGTAGTGTCCCGGGACAGGACACAGATACGCAGTATTTT. Its protein product is CASSVPGQDTDTQYF.